This T cell receptor beta chain was retrieved from a study of T cells after yellow fever vaccination. This clonotype was seen ten or more times. TCRdb used MiXCR to reprocess the 5' RACE reads, holding one entry per CDR3 protein. The table has approximately 330,000 distinct CDR3 sequences, around 13% seen once. The CDR3 consists of 14 residues. Germline loops: CDR1 SGHTA, CDR2 FQGNSA. The V gene end was trimmed by 6 bases and the J gene end by 8 bases; junction bases not matched to a gene: 8. The sequenced sample was CD4+ T cells sorted from PBMCs, obtained 15 days after the yellow fever booster vaccination. This sequence joins TRBV7-2 and TRBJ1-2; 11 bases agree with TRBD1. The sequence derives from a man younger than 35 who received the YFV17D yellow fever vaccine. In DNA, the CDR3 is TGTGCCAGCAGTCCGGGGACAGGGGGACGAGGCTACACCTTC. The encoded protein is CASSPGTGGRGYTF.